The 25 T cell receptor beta chains reported below all come from one sample, sequenced in a study of blood T cell repertoires in COVID-19. Sequencing used immunoSEQ multiplex PCR; TCRdb keeps in-frame clones, though not all of them. The sample shows about 250,000 clones, 80% to 90% of them seen only once. Sequences were obtained from peripheral blood. The receptors were sampled from a man in his fifties or sixties with acute or convalescent COVID-19.

The V gene is TRBV9, the J gene TRBJ2-2; weak D call: TRBD2 (6 bases). CDR3 length: 16 residues. Looked up from germline, CDR1 is SGDLS and CDR2 is YYNGEE. The germline V and J ends were trimmed by 4 bases and 1 base, with 14 bases remaining between them. In nucleotides, the CDR3 is TGTGCCAGCAGCCGGCGGGGAGATCTGAACACCGGGGAGCTGTTTTTT. Translating it yields CASSRRGDLNTGELFF. The entire variable domain, with the rest obtained from reference TRBV9 and TRBJ2-2, is as follows: DSGVTQTPKHLITATGQRVTLRCSPRSGDLSVYWYQQSLDQGLQFLIQYYNGEERAKGNILERFSAQQFPDLHSELNLSSLELGDSALYFCASSRRGDLNTGELFFGEGSRLTVL.

The chain carries TRBV9 and TRBJ1-4; 8 nucleotides align to TRBD1. This CDR3 region has 13 residues. The germline CDR1 and CDR2 sequences are SGDLS and YYNGEE. The junction had 3 bases not matched to a gene; V was cut back by 4 bases and J by 7 bases. The CDR3, as DNA: TGTGCCAGCAGCCCAGGGGGCGGTGAAAAACTGTTTTTT. Its protein product is CASSPGGGEKLFF. Full variable domain (rest looked up from reference TRBV9 and TRBJ1-4): DSGVTQTPKHLITATGQRVTLRCSPRSGDLSVYWYQQSLDQGLQFLIQYYNGEERAKGNILERFSAQQFPDLHSELNLSSLELGDSALYFCASSPGGGEKLFFGSGTQLSVL.

The chain couples TRBV28 to TRBJ1-5, with 7 positions matching TRBD1. The CDR3 spans 14 residues. The germline gives CDR1 MDHEN, CDR2 SYDVKM. V dropped 6 bases and J dropped 4; count of bases not matched to a gene: 6. The DNA for the CDR3 is TGTGCCAGCAGGCCGGGACAGACTAATCAGCCCCAGCATTTT. This encodes CASRPGQTNQPQHF.

The chain has TRBV3-1 (or the pseudogene TRBV3-2) and TRBJ1-1; D perhaps matches TRBD1 (6 bases). CDR1 is LGHDT, CDR2 YNNKEL, per germline (reference sequence). Trimming removed 5 bases at V and 5 bases at J, with 18 bases between. This CDR3 is 15 amino acids long. The CDR3 DNA follows: TGTGCCAGCAGCACCCCGCGGGGGCGAGGGACTGAAGCTTTCTTT. Translating it yields CASSTPRGRGTEAFF.

This clone is a singleton in its sample. The chain joins TRBV4-1 to TRBJ2-3; 7 bases line up with TRBD1. V was pared by 4 bases and J by 0 bases, with 7 bases of the junction left unmatched. Looked up from germline, CDR1 is MGHRA and CDR2 is YSYEKL. The CDR3 is made up of 16 amino acids. The CDR3 reads CASSPRGSSSTDTQYF. CDR3 in DNA: TGCGCCAGCAGCCCCAGGGGGTCCTCTAGCACAGATACGCAGTATTTT.

The chain carries TRBV2 and TRBJ2-7; D ambiguous. Germline-derived CDR1 and CDR2 are SNHLY and FYNNEI. The V and J ends lost 1 base and 3 bases respectively, with 7 bases between them. The CDR3 is 13 residues long. CDR3 amino acids: CASSEDIFYEQYF. For the CDR3, the DNA is TGTGCCAGCAGTGAAGACATTTTCTACGAGCAGTACTTC. Full variable domain (rest looked up from reference TRBV2 and TRBJ2-7): EPEVTQTPSHQVTQMGQEVILRCVPISNHLYFYWYRQILGQKVEFLVSFYNNEISEKSEIFDDQFSVERPDGSNFTLKIRSTKLEDSAMYFCASSEDIFYEQYFGPGTRLTVT.

The chain combines TRBV7-9 with TRBJ1-5; 8 positions agree with TRBD1. V was clipped by 5 bases and J by 7 bases; unmatched bases: 4. CDR1 SEHNR and CDR2 FQNEAQ come from the germline V gene (reference sequence). The CDR3 is made up of 13 amino acids. CDR3 in amino acids: CASSQTGDQPQHF. DNA of the CDR3: TGTGCCAGCAGCCAGACAGGGGACCAGCCCCAGCATTTT.

The chain links TRBV5-1 to TRBJ2-3, with 8 positions matching TRBD2. With 3 bases clipped from V and 2 bases from J, the junction kept 5 bases outside the gene matches. Germline CDR1 is SGHRS and CDR2 is YFSETQ. This CDR3 has 15 residues. CDR3 sequence reads: CASSSLADFTDTQYF. In DNA, the CDR3 is TGCGCCAGCAGCTCACTAGCGGACTTCACAGATACGCAGTATTTT.

This chain links TRBV7-6 with TRBJ2-5; perhaps TRBD1 as D (5 bases). CDR1 and CDR2 (germline): SGHVS, FNYEAQ. The CDR3 runs 16 residues. V was cut by 1 base and J by 0 bases, with 12 bases left in between. The CDR3 loop reads CASSLEPDRDQETQYF. The CDR3 nucleotides read TGTGCCAGCAGCTTAGAACCCGACAGAGACCAAGAGACCCAGTACTTC.

The rearrangement joins TRBV6-5 to TRBJ1-3; D is possibly TRBD1 (5 bases). Germline V CDR1 and CDR2: MNHEY, SVGAGI. With 0 bases removed from V and 3 bases from J, the gap between germline ends came to 12 bases. The CDR3 totals 16 residues. The CDR3 coding sequence is TGTGCCAGCAGTTACTCGCAGGGAAATCGTGGAAACACCATATATTTT. Its protein product is CASSYSQGNRGNTIYF.

The chain is built from TRBV29-1 and TRBJ2-3; 8 nucleotides match TRBD1. The CDR3 spans 13 residues. Trimming removed 7 bases from V and 6 bases from J; junction bases left unmatched: 9. CDR1 and CDR2 (germline): SQVTM, ANQGSEA. CDR3 sequence reads: CSATGQGTDTQYF. CDR3 in DNA: TGCAGCGCAACCGGACAGGGAACCGATACGCAGTATTTT.

The chain employs TRBV6-6 and TRBJ1-2; 7 positions match TRBD1. V dropped 5 bases and J dropped 10; count of bases not matched to a gene: 7. CDR1 MNHNY and CDR2 SVGAGI come from the germline V gene (reference sequence). The CDR3 consists of 12 residues. The CDR3 protein is CASSPRDSLYTF. The DNA for the CDR3 is TGTGCCAGCAGTCCCCGGGACAGTCTCTACACCTTC.

This clone showed up just once. V usage is TRBV20-1 and J usage is TRBJ1-1; 7 bases align to TRBD1. Trimming took 3 bases from V and 5 from J; bases not matched to a gene: 9. The CDR3 sequence is 14 residues long. The V gene's germline CDR1 is DFQATT and CDR2 SNEGSKA (reference sequence). The CDR3 DNA follows: TGCAGTGCTAGTCAATCCACAGGGGTAACTGAAGCTTTCTTT. This sequence encodes CSASQSTGVTEAFF.

V is TRBV5-4 and J is TRBJ2-6; weak D call: TRBD1 (5 bases). The CDR3 spans 16 residues. Germline V gene lookup returns CDR1 SGHNT and CDR2 YYREEE (reference sequence). Trimming left V 4 bases short and J 1 base short, with 12 bases between. As DNA, the CDR3 is TGTGCCAGCAGCGAAGGGGTTCAGTCTGGGGCCAACGTCCTGACTTTC. Translation gives CASSEGVQSGANVLTF.

The chain is built from TRBV29-1 and TRBJ1-1; D might be TRBD1 (6 bases). V was clipped by 4 bases and J by 5 bases, with 20 bases between them. This CDR3 is 15 amino acids long. Germline V gene sequence: CDR1 SQVTM, CDR2 ANQGSEA. The CDR3 loop reads CSVVPRGGLGTEAFF. CDR3 nucleotide sequence: TGCAGCGTTGTCCCTAGGGGGGGGCTGGGTACTGAAGCTTTCTTT.

The J gene is TRBJ1-1, the V gene TRBV5-6, with 7 bases aligning to TRBD1. After removal of 3 bases from V and 3 bases from J, the junction contained 5 bases not matched to a gene. CDR3 size: 14 residues. Germline V gene lookup returns CDR1 SGHDT and CDR2 YYEEEE. CDR3 sequence: CASSSGQWDTEAFF. For the CDR3, the DNA is TGTGCCAGCAGCTCGGGACAGTGGGACACTGAAGCTTTCTTT.

The genes are TRBV11-1 and TRBJ2-4, with a weak D call TRBD1 (6 bases). Germline-derived CDR1 and CDR2 are SGHAT and FQDESV (reference sequence). Trimming left V 5 bases short and J 2 bases short, with 16 bases between. The CDR3 loop spans 16 amino acids. The CDR3, as DNA: TGTGCCAGCAGCCCGAACAGGGAAGGGCCCAAAAACATTCAGTACTTC. Protein: CASSPNREGPKNIQYF.

The genes are TRBV12-3 or TRBV12-4 and TRBJ1-2; no clear D gene. V lost 3 bases and J 3 bases, leaving 8 bases between the germline ends. There are 13 residues in the CDR3. The CDR3 reads CASSFVEDYGYTF. For the CDR3, the DNA is TGTGCCAGCAGTTTTGTGGAGGACTATGGCTACACCTTC.

The chain is built from TRBV7-3 and TRBJ2-1, with TRBD2 identical over 9 bases. The ends lost 3 bases at V and 4 bases at J; junction bases unmatched: 4. The CDR3 spans 15 residues. Germline-derived CDR1 and CDR2 are SGHTA and FQGTGA. CDR3 in amino acids: CASSFAGGGYNEQFF. The CDR3 DNA is TGTGCCAGCAGCTTTGCGGGAGGGGGATACAATGAGCAGTTCTTC. The complete variable domain, with remaining parts taken from reference TRBV7-3 and TRBJ2-1, reads GAGVSQTPSNKVTEKGKYVELRCDPISGHTALYWYRQSLGQGPEFLIYFQGTGAADDSGLPNDRFFAVRPEGSVSTLKIQRTERGDSAVYLCASSFAGGGYNEQFFGPGTRLTVL.

This sequence joins TRBV5-1 and TRBJ1-6, with D hard to call. The germline V gene has CDR1 SGHRS and CDR2 YFSETQ. Trimming cost V 0 bases and J 3 bases, with 4 bases left between them. This CDR3 comprises 14 residues. The CDR3 reads CASSLDIYNSPLHF. The CDR3 region has the DNA TGCGCCAGCAGCTTGGACATCTATAATTCACCCCTCCACTTT.

J is TRBJ2-7 and V is TRBV6-5; D unresolved. Per the germline V gene, CDR1 is MNHEY and CDR2 is SVGAGI. CDR3 length: 11 residues. The V end lost 5 bases, the J end lost 6 bases, and 8 bases lay between the germline ends. This CDR3 is CASSRHSEQYF. CDR3 in DNA: TGTGCCAGCAGTAGACATTCCGAGCAGTACTTC.

V and J are TRBV6-5 and TRBJ1-1; D call uncertain. The CDR3 extends over 15 amino acids. V shed 2 bases and J shed 1 base, with 11 bases lying between them. Germline V gives CDR1 MNHEY, CDR2 SVGAGI. CDR3 DNA: TGTGCCAGCAGTTACGCGAGAACCGAGAACACTGAAGCTTTCTTT. It translates to CASSYARTENTEAFF.

This sequence joins TRBV2 and TRBJ1-4; D is perhaps TRBD1 (5 bases). This CDR3 has 15 residues. V lost 7 bases and J lost 4, with 16 bases in between. Germline V gives CDR1 SNHLY, CDR2 FYNNEI. As DNA, the CDR3 is TGTGCCAGCACCGAAGGGTTGGGGCGTAATGAAAAACTGTTTTTT. Translated: CASTEGLGRNEKLFF.

The CDR3 loop is CASSSQFTGLTSYEQYF. The CDR3 DNA reads TGTGCCAGCAGTTCCCAGTTCACGGGACTTACCTCCTACGAGCAGTACTTC. The genes are TRBV27 and TRBJ2-7, with a possible D match to TRBD2 (6 bases). This CDR3 comprises 17 residues. Looked up from germline, CDR1 is MNHEY and CDR2 is SMNVEV (reference sequence). The V and J ends lost 4 bases and 0 bases respectively, with 19 bases between them.

The chain links TRBV4-2 to TRBJ2-3, with TRBD2 identical over 12 bases. V shed 5 bases, J shed 5 bases, and the junction held 5 bases outside the gene matches. Germline CDR1 reads LGHNA; CDR2 reads YNFKEQ. CDR3 length equals 15 residues. CDR3 loop: CASSMTSGGGDTQYF. The DNA for the CDR3 is TGTGCCAGCAGCATGACTAGCGGGGGTGGAGATACGCAGTATTTT.